One T cell receptor beta chain is described in this entry. Original data processing: Reference gene primer amplification in the assay estimated nucleated cell counts. Repertoires were generated with immunoSEQ multiplex PCR, while TCRdb's copy carries only in-frame clones and drops some. That table is the source of V, J and clone size, and D and trimming were worked out from the DNA. Here the sample spans tens of thousands of clones, over 75% being singletons. The length of the CDR3 is 15 residues. V lost 0 bases and J lost 6; bases outside the gene matches: 5. CDR1 SGHRS and CDR2 YFSETQ come from the germline V gene. This sample stems from a study of blood T cell repertoires in COVID-19. The wider study: Spain, Italy and the United States supplied samples that represented acute and convalescent COVID-19. PBMCs, B-cell-depleted T cells, or T cells provided the cDNA or gDNA that made up the material.

J is TRBJ2-1 and V is TRBV5-1, with TRBD1 identical over 8 bases. Material: peripheral blood. The receptor comes from a man aged 60-69 years with acute or convalescent COVID-19. The CDR3 reads CASSLGGQVSNEQFF. In DNA form, the CDR3 reads TGCGCCAGCAGCTTGGGGGGACAGGTGAGCAATGAGCAGTTCTTC.